The 22 T cell receptor beta chains in this list originate from one sample, sequenced in a study of blood T cell repertoires in COVID-19. Clones were read by immunoSEQ multiplex PCR, and TCRdb kept only the in-frame ones, dropping some. In the table there are under 300,000 clones, around 86% of which are singletons. Sequencing was carried out using peripheral blood. These receptors all come from a man of 80 years or more with acute or convalescent COVID-19.

The chain is built from TRBV6-1 and TRBJ1-3; D might be TRBD1 (5 bases). Trimming left V 4 bases short and J 1 base short, with 23 bases between. From germline, CDR1 is MNHNS and CDR2 SASEGT. This CDR3 is built from 19 residues. DNA for the CDR3: TGTGCCAGCAGTGCCCTCTCAGGGCCCTATCGGATTTCTGGAAACACCATATATTTT. It translates to CASSALSGPYRISGNTIYF.

The rearrangement uses TRBV7-9 and TRBJ2-7; a weak D match, TRBD1 (5 bases). Trimming left V 2 bases short and J 1 base short, with 9 bases between. The germline CDR1 and CDR2 sequences are SEHNR and FQNEAQ (reference sequence). The CDR3 runs to 14 residues. The CDR3 here is CASSLLQGSYEQYF. The CDR3 DNA sequence: TGTGCCAGCAGCTTATTGCAGGGATCCTACGAGCAGTACTTC.

The chain combines TRBV6-6 with TRBJ1-1; D may be TRBD1 (6 bases). V lost 7 bases, J lost 1 base, and 10 bases lay in between. The CDR3 has 13 amino acids. The germline V gene has CDR1 MNHNY and CDR2 SVGAGI (reference sequence). The CDR3 loop is CASTMDRNTEAFF. DNA for the CDR3: TGTGCCAGCACCATGGACAGGAACACTGAAGCTTTCTTT.

This chain joins TRBV6-6 and TRBJ2-1; 10 bases are shared with TRBD2. Germline values: CDR1 MNHNY, CDR2 SVGAGI (reference sequence). Losses at the gene ends were 6 bases for V and 0 bases for J; bases not matched to a gene: 17. The CDR3 is 20 residues long. CDR3 sequence reads: CASSLRSYPSGGSSYNEQFF. The CDR3 DNA reads as TGTGCCAGCAGCCTCCGATCCTATCCTAGCGGGGGTAGCTCCTACAATGAGCAGTTCTTC.

The rearrangement uses TRBV28 and TRBJ1-1; tentative D call: TRBD1 (6 bases). Trimming took off 8 bases at V and 4 bases at J, with 17 bases between the two ends. The CDR3 runs 14 residues. Per the germline V gene, CDR1 is MDHEN and CDR2 is SYDVKM. CDR3 sequence (DNA): TGTGCCAGCGGCCTACAGGGCGGGTCCACTGAAGCTTTCTTT. It is translated as CASGLQGGSTEAFF.

The chain recombines TRBV19 with TRBJ1-5; 7 bases are shared with TRBD1. CDR3 length: 16 amino acids. With V trimmed by 6 bases and J by 1 base, 9 bases remained unmatched. The germline V gene has CDR1 LNHDA and CDR2 SQIVND (reference sequence). This chain's CDR3 is CASRGRGQVSNQPQHF. In nucleotides, the CDR3 is TGTGCCAGTAGGGGGAGAGGACAGGTCAGCAATCAGCCCCAGCATTTT.

The V and J genes are TRBV7-9 and TRBJ1-1; TRBD1 might be the D (6 bases). The CDR3 length is 19 residues. V was pared by 5 bases and J by 3 bases, with 28 bases between. Looked up from germline, CDR1 is SEHNR and CDR2 is FQNEAQ (reference sequence). For the CDR3, the DNA is TGTGCCAGCAGCCGCATAGTTTCCTGGGGGGGCGAGTACGACACTGAAGCTTTCTTT. Translated, it gives CASSRIVSWGGEYDTEAFF.

CDR3 coding DNA: TGTGCCAGCAGCTTGGGACTTTTCTTTATGAACACTGAAGCTTTCTTT. Amino acid sequence: CASSLGLFFMNTEAFF. The gene calls are TRBV7-8 and TRBJ1-1; possible D gene TRBD1, 5 bases. CDR1 is SGHVS and CDR2 is FQNEAQ in the germline V gene. V shed 3 bases and J shed 0 bases, with 14 bases lying between them. The CDR3 totals 16 residues. Full variable domain (rest looked up from reference TRBV7-8 and TRBJ1-1): GAGVSQSPRYKVAKRGQDVALRCDPISGHVSLFWYQQALGQGPEFLTYFQNEAQLDKSGLPSDRFFAERPEGSVSTLKIQRTQQEDSAVYLCASSLGLFFMNTEAFFGQGTRLTVV.

The V call is TRBV5-5, the J call TRBJ2-5, with D maybe TRBD2 (6 bases). This CDR3 is 14 amino acids long. The germline CDR1 and CDR2 sequences are SGHKS and YYEKEE (reference sequence). V was pared by 7 bases and J by 2 bases, with 15 bases between. The CDR3: CASDPLGGQETQYF. The CDR3 DNA follows: TGTGCCAGCGATCCCCTCGGGGGTCAAGAGACCCAGTACTTC.

This clone occurred once. The rearrangement joins TRBV4-2 to TRBJ2-3, with 12 bases aligning to TRBD2. This CDR3 comprises 18 residues. V was clipped by 1 base and J by 5 bases; unmatched bases: 10. CDR1 and CDR2 from the germline V gene are LGHNA and YNFKEQ. The CDR3 loop reads CASSQAPSLAGGQDTQYF. The CDR3 coding sequence is TGTGCCAGCAGCCAAGCCCCTTCACTAGCGGGGGGACAAGATACGCAGTATTTT.

V and J are TRBV4-2 and TRBJ2-7; possibly TRBD1 for D (9 bases). Trimming shortened V by 0 bases and J by 2 bases, and 26 bases separated the two germline ends. The germline gives CDR1 LGHNA, CDR2 YNFKEQ. This CDR3 region has 20 residues. CDR3: CASSQDPGGTGRSPTYEQYF. The CDR3 coding sequence is TGTGCCAGCAGCCAAGATCCGGGGGGGACAGGGAGATCGCCGACCTACGAGCAGTACTTC.

The chain combines TRBV12-3 or TRBV12-4 with TRBJ2-1; D is unresolved. The V end lost 5 bases, the J end lost 8 bases, and 7 bases lay between the germline ends. The CDR3 totals 11 residues. CDR3 amino acids: CASSQAYEQFF. The CDR3 region has the DNA TGTGCCAGCAGTCAAGCTTATGAGCAGTTCTTC.

The genes are TRBV18 and TRBJ2-5, with 11 bases identical to TRBD2. V shed 4 bases, J shed 4 bases, and the junction held 2 bases outside the gene matches. The CDR3 covers 14 residues. Germline CDR1 and CDR2: KGHSH and LQKENI. CDR3 region: CASSRLAGPETQYF. The CDR3 region has the DNA TGTGCCAGCTCACGACTAGCGGGGCCAGAGACCCAGTACTTC.

J is TRBJ1-5 and V is TRBV5-8, with TRBD1 matching over 7 bases. Germline-derived CDR1 and CDR2 are SGHTS and YDEGEE. V trimming: 6 bases; J trimming: 7 bases; junction bases outside the gene matches: 13. This CDR3 contains 15 residues. The CDR3 DNA follows: TGTGCCAGCATCTTTCGGACAGGTTGGGACCAGCCCCAGCATTTT. Translated: CASIFRTGWDQPQHF.

The chain joins TRBV10-3 to TRBJ2-7; 13 bases align to TRBD2. Germline CDR1 reads ENHRY; CDR2 reads SYGVKD. The CDR3 is 15 amino acids. V lost 6 bases, J lost 6 bases, and 8 bases stayed unmatched. CDR3 region: CAISGGGLAGAEQYF. The CDR3 DNA is TGTGCCATCAGCGGCGGCGGACTAGCGGGGGCCGAGCAGTACTTC.

The chain couples TRBV20-1 to TRBJ1-3, with D uncertain. The CDR3 has 14 residues. The germline V gene has CDR1 DFQATT and CDR2 SNEGSKA (reference sequence). The V end lost 3 bases, the J end lost 0 bases, and 9 bases lay between the germline ends. CDR3 sequence reads: CSASPPRSGNTIYF. CDR3 bases: TGCAGTGCTAGTCCCCCCCGCTCTGGAAACACCATATATTTT.

This clone was recorded a few times. The V gene is TRBV6-5, the J gene TRBJ2-7; D gene ambiguous. The V end lost 6 bases, the J end lost 1 base, and 10 bases lay between the germline ends. The CDR3 sequence is 13 residues long. Germline V lookup: CDR1 MNHEY, CDR2 SVGAGI. The CDR3 bases are TGTGCCAGCAGATCCCCAGCGTCCTACGAGCAGTACTTC. It translates to CASRSPASYEQYF.

This sequence joins TRBV29-1 and TRBJ2-7; TRBD1 matches 7 bases. The CDR3 sequence is 11 residues long. V lost 7 bases to trimming and J lost 6 bases; unmatched junction nucleotides: 6. Per the germline V gene, CDR1 is SQVTM and CDR2 is ANQGSEA. CDR3 in amino acids: CSGRGTAEQYF. The DNA of the CDR3 is TGCAGCGGACGAGGGACAGCCGAGCAGTACTTC.

This chain joins TRBV6-2 or TRBV6-3 and TRBJ1-5, with 11 positions matching TRBD1. Germline V CDR1 and CDR2: MNHEY, SVGEGT. Trimming took 6 bases from V and 6 from J; bases not matched to a gene: 10. This CDR3 is built from 16 residues. The CDR3 region is CASSPRGDRGSQPQHF. CDR3 DNA: TGTGCCAGCAGCCCAAGGGGGGACAGGGGGTCTCAGCCCCAGCATTTT.

The chain joins TRBV12-3 or TRBV12-4 to TRBJ1-3; 11 bases fit TRBD1. J lost 11 bases, V lost 5 bases, and 5 bases had no gene match. This CDR3 has 13 residues. The CDR3 is CASSLGQGAAIYF. The DNA for the CDR3 is TGTGCCAGCAGTCTAGGACAGGGGGCGGCCATATATTTT.

The J gene is TRBJ2-7, the V gene TRBV6-2 or TRBV6-3, with D perhaps matching TRBD2 (5 bases). Germline loops: CDR1 MNHEY, CDR2 SVGEGT. The CDR3 covers 13 residues. Trimming pared 4 bases from V and 7 bases from J, leaving 14 bases between. The CDR3 DNA follows: TGTGCCAGCAGTTTGACCCGTCCGGGAGAGCAGTACTTC. It specifies CASSLTRPGEQYF.

CDR3 nucleotides: TGTGCCAGCAGCTCGGACGGGGGGTCAGGAGACGAGCAGTACTTC. Its translation is CASSSDGGSGDEQYF. The rearrangement uses TRBV7-6 and TRBJ2-7, with 7 bases that match TRBD2. Looked up from germline, CDR1 is SGHVS and CDR2 is FNYEAQ. With V trimmed by 4 bases and J by 5 bases, 11 bases remained unmatched. CDR3 length equals 15 residues.